The rows below give T cell receptor beta chains drawn from one sample of a study of beta chain features in type 1 diabetes. Method: immunoSEQ multiplex PCR; TCRdb's copy keeps in-frame clones and lacks some. Among hundreds of thousands of clones listed, about 10% were seen once. Sequenced material: naive CD4+ T cells from blood. These receptors came from a woman in her twenties or thirties in good health. Each CDR3 is given with its conserved first and last residue. D genes are given only for firm matches. Clone size is given for some rows only: seen once, a few or many times, or a class if the clone is expanded.

V: TRBV28; D: TRBD2; J: TRBJ2-7; size: -; CDR3: CASSSRLAREQYF; DNA: TGTGCCAGCAGTTCAAGACTAGCGCGTGAGCAGTACTTC
V: TRBV18; D: -; J: TRBJ2-7; size: few; CDR3: CASSPGQGSYEQYF; DNA: TGTGCCAGCTCACCAGGGCAGGGATCATACGAGCAGTACTTC
V: TRBV2; D: -; J: TRBJ1-5; size: -; CDR3: CASRTGHYNQPQHF; DNA: TGTGCCAGCAGGACCGGACACTACAATCAGCCCCAGCATTTT
V: TRBV30; D: -; J: TRBJ1-5; size: few; CDR3: CAWSVGGFQPQHF; DNA: TGTGCCTGGAGTGTAGGGGGTTTTCAGCCCCAGCATTTT
V: TRBV30; D: -; J: TRBJ2-3; size: many; CDR3: CAWSARDTQYF; DNA: TGTGCCTGGAGTGCCCGAGATACGCAGTATTTT
V: TRBV5-1; D: -; J: TRBJ1-1; size: few; CDR3: CASSLALQGTEAFF; DNA: TGCGCCAGCAGCTTGGCCCTGCAGGGGACTGAAGCTTTCTTT
V: TRBV14; D: -; J: TRBJ2-2; size: -; CDR3: CASSQAHTNTGELFF; DNA: TGTGCCAGCAGCCAAGCACATACGAACACCGGGGAGCTGTTTTTT
V: TRBV5-6; D: -; J: TRBJ2-5; size: -; CDR3: CASSLDRVEETQYF; DNA: TGTGCCAGCAGCTTGGACAGGGTAGAAGAGACCCAGTACTTC
V: TRBV11-3; D: -; J: TRBJ2-1; size: -; CDR3: CASSLGLDSDEQFF; DNA: TGTGCCAGCAGCTTAGGCCTAGACAGCGATGAGCAGTTCTTC
V: TRBV9; D: TRBD2; J: TRBJ2-1; size: -; CDR3: CASSVGASGRASQQFF; DNA: TGTGCCAGCAGCGTAGGGGCTAGCGGGAGGGCCAGCCAGCAGTTCTTC
V: TRBV2; D: TRBD2; J: TRBJ2-1; size: -; CDR3: CATTTSGSRYSSYNEQFF; DNA: TGTGCCACCACGACTAGCGGGAGTCGTTACAGCTCCTACAATGAGCAGTTCTTC
V: TRBV6-5; D: TRBD2; J: TRBJ2-7; size: -; CDR3: CASSYSIAGADEQYF; DNA: TGTGCCAGCAGTTACTCCATAGCGGGAGCTGACGAGCAGTACTTC
V: TRBV5-1; D: TRBD1; J: TRBJ1-1; size: few; CDR3: CASSRDDRGNTEAFF; DNA: TGCGCCAGCAGCCGTGACGACAGGGGGAACACTGAAGCTTTCTTT
V: TRBV1; D: -; J: TRBJ2-7; size: few; CDR3: CTSSPVGGGRDYEQYF; DNA: TGCACCAGCAGCCCGGTGGGGGGGGGAAGGGACTACGAGCAGTACTTC
V: TRBV29-1; D: -; J: TRBJ2-7; size: few; CDR3: CSVGEGASYEQYF; DNA: TGCAGCGTTGGGGAAGGGGCCTCCTACGAGCAGTACTTC
V: TRBV5-4; D: -; J: TRBJ1-2; size: -; CDR3: CASSLGRSEHSNYGYTF; DNA: TGTGCCAGCAGCTTGGGTCGCAGCGAGCACTCTAACTATGGCTACACCTTC
V: TRBV4-3; D: TRBD2; J: TRBJ2-1; size: few; CDR3: CASSHSSGSYNEQFF; DNA: TGCGCCAGCAGCCACTCTAGCGGGAGTTACAATGAGCAGTTCTTC
V: TRBV7-2; D: TRBD2; J: TRBJ2-1; size: few; CDR3: CASSLASSGSVEQFF; DNA: TGTGCCAGCAGCTTAGCCTCTAGCGGGAGCGTTGAGCAGTTCTTC
V: TRBV7-3; D: TRBD1; J: TRBJ1-1; size: -; CDR3: CASSLMGQGIGGTEAFF; DNA: TGTGCCAGCAGCTTAATGGGACAGGGAATCGGAGGCACTGAAGCTTTCTTT
V: TRBV6-5; D: TRBD2; J: TRBJ2-5; size: -; CDR3: CASSPSGLAGVSQYF; DNA: TGTGCCAGCAGCCCATCCGGACTAGCGGGAGTCTCCCAGTACTTC
V: TRBV6-5; D: TRBD2; J: TRBJ2-3; size: -; CDR3: CASREPGLATDTQYF; DNA: TGTGCCAGCAGGGAACCGGGACTAGCCACAGATACGCAGTATTTT
V: TRBV10-3; D: TRBD2; J: TRBJ2-7; size: few; CDR3: CAISHSGRARYEQYF; DNA: TGTGCCATCAGTCATAGCGGGAGGGCTAGGTACGAGCAGTACTTC
V: TRBV11-1; D: -; J: TRBJ2-4; size: -; CDR3: CASSLGRRVGNIQYF; DNA: TGTGCCAGCAGCTTAGGTCGGAGGGTGGGAAACATTCAGTACTTC
V: TRBV6-6; D: TRBD2; J: TRBJ2-3; size: few; CDR3: CASKQAGVGTDTQYF; DNA: TGTGCCAGCAAACAAGCGGGAGTGGGCACAGATACGCAGTATTTT
V: TRBV28; D: TRBD1; J: TRBJ2-7; size: few; CDR3: CASSQTGTGRFEQYF; DNA: TGTGCCAGCAGCCAAACCGGGACAGGTCGATTCGAGCAGTACTTC
V: TRBV5-5; D: TRBD1; J: TRBJ1-5; size: -; CDR3: CASSLTDRAPQHF; DNA: TGTGCCAGCAGCTTGACTGACAGGGCGCCCCAGCATTTT
V: TRBV4-2; D: -; J: TRBJ2-1; size: -; CDR3: CASSQDPGEYEQFF; DNA: TGTGCCAGCAGCCAAGACCCGGGAGAGTATGAGCAGTTCTTC
V: TRBV7-2; D: TRBD2; J: TRBJ2-1; size: -; CDR3: CASSLTGTSGTARDEQFF; DNA: TGTGCCAGCAGCTTAACCGGGACTAGCGGGACGGCACGCGATGAGCAGTTCTTC
V: TRBV30; D: -; J: TRBJ1-5; size: few; CDR3: CAWGGVEQPQHF; DNA: TGTGCCTGGGGGGGGGTAGAACAGCCCCAGCATTTT
V: TRBV19; D: TRBD1; J: TRBJ2-3; size: few; CDR3: CASSMGQGWSTDTQYF; DNA: TGTGCCAGTAGTATGGGACAGGGTTGGAGCACAGATACGCAGTATTTT
V: TRBV5-1; D: -; J: TRBJ1-5; size: -; CDR3: CASSGSYSNQPQHF; DNA: TGCGCCAGCAGCGGTAGTTATAGCAATCAGCCCCAGCATTTT
V: TRBV7-2; D: -; J: TRBJ2-5; size: -; CDR3: CASSSRGDIEETQYF; DNA: TGTGCCAGCAGCTCCCGGGGGGACATCGAAGAGACCCAGTACTTC
V: TRBV6-5; D: TRBD2; J: TRBJ2-1; size: few; CDR3: CASSYTGLAGAWLF; DNA: TGTGCCAGCAGTTACACGGGACTAGCGGGAGCCTGGCTCTTC
V: TRBV29-1; D: TRBD2; J: TRBJ2-3; size: few; CDR3: CSVGGLAGGRTDTQYF; DNA: TGCAGCGTGGGGGGACTAGCGGGAGGGAGGACAGATACGCAGTATTTT
V: TRBV18; D: -; J: TRBJ1-2; size: -; CDR3: CASSPLPGTYGYTF; DNA: TGTGCCAGCTCACCTCTCCCAGGAACCTATGGCTACACCTTC
V: TRBV5-1; D: -; J: TRBJ1-1; size: -; CDR3: CASSKTGQMNTEAFF; DNA: TGCGCCAGCAGCAAGACCGGACAGATGAACACTGAAGCTTTCTTT
V: TRBV7-3; D: -; J: TRBJ2-1; size: -; CDR3: CASSDPSAHEQFF; DNA: TGTGCCAGCAGCGACCCTAGCGCCCATGAGCAGTTCTTC
V: TRBV25-1; D: -; J: TRBJ2-1; size: few; CDR3: CASSIQPTVDEQFF; DNA: TGTGCCAGCAGTATTCAACCTACAGTGGATGAGCAGTTCTTC
V: TRBV6-6; D: TRBD1; J: TRBJ2-1; size: -; CDR3: CASNNRDRGNNEQFF; DNA: TGTGCCAGCAACAACCGGGACAGGGGAAACAATGAGCAGTTCTTC
V: TRBV7-2; D: -; J: TRBJ1-2; size: few; CDR3: CASSLQLGGSYGYTF; DNA: TGTGCCAGCAGCTTACAGCTGGGAGGGTCCTATGGCTACACCTTC
V: TRBV5-1; D: TRBD2; J: TRBJ2-1; size: few; CDR3: CASSLASGGYNEQFF; DNA: TGCGCCAGCAGCTTGGCTAGCGGGGGCTACAATGAGCAGTTCTTC
V: TRBV14; D: -; J: TRBJ2-3; size: many; CDR3: CASSQRGTQYF; DNA: TGTGCCAGCAGCCAACGGGGTACGCAGTATTTT
V: TRBV6-1; D: TRBD2; J: TRBJ2-1; size: -; CDR3: CASRGGLAGYNEQFF; DNA: TGTGCCAGCAGGGGGGGACTAGCGGGTTACAATGAGCAGTTCTTC
V: TRBV9; D: TRBD2; J: TRBJ2-1; size: few; CDR3: CASSRGLAGGGDDEQFF; DNA: TGTGCCAGCAGCAGGGGACTAGCGGGAGGAGGGGACGATGAGCAGTTCTTC
V: TRBV7-2; D: -; J: TRBJ2-5; size: -; CDR3: CASSSLGVQETQYF; DNA: TGTGCCAGCAGCTCCCTAGGGGTGCAAGAGACCCAGTACTTC
V: TRBV15; D: -; J: TRBJ2-4; size: few; CDR3: CATSRAQGIAKNIQYF; DNA: TGTGCCACCAGCAGAGCCCAGGGGATAGCCAAAAACATTCAGTACTTC
V: TRBV25-1; D: -; J: TRBJ2-2; size: -; CDR3: CATQAPNTGELFF; DNA: TGTGCCACCCAGGCCCCCAACACCGGGGAGCTGTTTTTT
V: TRBV9; D: -; J: TRBJ2-5; size: -; CDR3: CASSVGYDSWKETQYF; DNA: TGTGCCAGCAGCGTAGGTTACGACAGTTGGAAAGAGACCCAGTACTTC
V: TRBV11-2; D: TRBD2; J: TRBJ2-1; size: few; CDR3: CASSLELPLAGVYNEQFF; DNA: TGTGCCAGCAGCTTAGAGCTTCCGCTAGCGGGAGTCTACAATGAGCAGTTCTTC
V: TRBV28; D: TRBD2; J: TRBJ2-7; size: -; CDR3: CASSPGTRIFYEQYF; DNA: TGTGCCAGCAGTCCCGGGACTAGGATTTTCTACGAGCAGTACTTC
V: TRBV13; D: TRBD2; J: TRBJ2-1; size: -; CDR3: CASSLDTASGRAYNEQFF; DNA: TGTGCCAGCAGCTTAGATACGGCTAGCGGGAGGGCCTACAATGAGCAGTTCTTC
V: TRBV29-1; D: -; J: TRBJ1-1; size: few; CDR3: CSVEYRHMNTEAFF; DNA: TGCAGCGTTGAGTATCGACACATGAACACTGAAGCTTTCTTT
V: TRBV27; D: -; J: TRBJ2-2; size: -; CDR3: CASKIQHTGELFF; DNA: TGTGCCAGCAAAATACAGCACACCGGGGAGCTGTTTTTT
V: TRBV27; D: -; J: TRBJ2-3; size: -; CDR3: CASSPHSSGHTDTQYF; DNA: TGTGCCAGCAGTCCCCATAGTAGCGGTCACACAGATACGCAGTATTTT
V: TRBV29-1; D: -; J: TRBJ2-1; size: few; CDR3: CSVLGSSYNEQFF; DNA: TGCAGCGTTTTGGGGAGCTCCTACAATGAGCAGTTCTTC
V: TRBV7-9; D: TRBD2; J: TRBJ2-3; size: -; CDR3: CASSSTSGRVDGTDTQYF; DNA: TGTGCCAGCAGCTCTACTAGCGGGAGGGTTGATGGCACAGATACGCAGTATTTT
V: TRBV7-2; D: -; J: TRBJ1-5; size: -; CDR3: CASSLVGTGNNQPQHF; DNA: TGTGCCAGCAGCTTAGTTGGTACAGGGAACAATCAGCCCCAGCATTTT
V: TRBV25-1; D: TRBD2; J: TRBJ2-5; size: -; CDR3: CASSEIGAGVQETQYF; DNA: TGTGCCAGCAGTGAAATAGGAGCGGGGGTTCAAGAGACCCAGTACTTC